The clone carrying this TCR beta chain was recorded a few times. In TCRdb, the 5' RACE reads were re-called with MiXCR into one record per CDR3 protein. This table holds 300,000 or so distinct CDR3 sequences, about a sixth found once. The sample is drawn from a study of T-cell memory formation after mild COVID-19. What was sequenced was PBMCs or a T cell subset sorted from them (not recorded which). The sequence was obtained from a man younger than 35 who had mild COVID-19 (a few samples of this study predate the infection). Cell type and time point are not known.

In DNA form, the CDR3 reads TGTGCCAGCAACGTGCAGGGGAGAAATTCACCCCTCCACTTT. Translated, it gives CASNVQGRNSPLHF. This sequence joins TRBV6-6 and TRBJ1-6, with D perhaps matching TRBD1 (6 bases). V lost 7 bases and J lost 7, with 14 bases in between. The CDR3 extends over 14 amino acids. From germline, CDR1 is MNHNY and CDR2 SVGAGI (reference sequence).